The rows below give T cell receptor beta chains drawn from one sample of a study of cytomegalovirus exposure and HLA in healthy donors. The data were produced by immunoSEQ multiplex PCR, yet TCRdb's version contains in-frame clones alone and is incomplete. The sample contains approximately 100,000 clones, roughly 80% of which appear only once. Sample: PBMCs. The receptors stem from a man aged 55-75 years in good health and CMV-seropositive. Each CDR3 is given with its conserved first and last residue. D genes are given only for firm matches. A clone size is listed for some rows: how often the clone was seen (once, few, many), or a class if it is expanded.

d_gene	v_gene	abundance	j_gene	CDR3nt	CDR3aa
.	TRBV2	.	TRBJ2-2	TGTGCCAGCAACCCACAGAACACCGGGGAGCTGTTTTTT	CASNPQNTGELFF
.	TRBV5-4	.	TRBJ2-1	TGTGCCAGCAGCTTGGGCGGTAGCTCCTACAATGAGCAGTTCTTC	CASSLGGSSYNEQFF
.	TRBV7-8	.	TRBJ2-1	TGTGCCAGCAGGGGTTGGCGGGGATCAAGCTCCTACAATGAGCAGTTCTTC	CASRGWRGSSSYNEQFF
TRBD1	TRBV4-2	.	TRBJ2-7	TGTGCCAGCAGCCAAGACCCAAGCGACAGGGCATACGAGCAGTACTTC	CASSQDPSDRAYEQYF
.	TRBV27	.	TRBJ2-7	TGTGCCAGCAGTGGTACAGGGAATCATCACGAGCAGTACTTC	CASSGTGNHHEQYF
.	TRBV10-1	.	TRBJ2-7	TGCGCCAGCAGTGGAAAAATGGGGAGCGGCTTCCCCATCCACGAGCAGTACTTC	CASSGKMGSGFPIHEQYF
TRBD1	TRBV5-6	.	TRBJ2-6	TGTGCCAGCAGCCAAGGGACAGGGGATTTCAACGTCCTGACTTTC	CASSQGTGDFNVLTF
.	TRBV6-1	.	TRBJ2-1	TGTGCCAGCAGTTTAGTGGGGGGCAATGAGCAGTTCTTC	CASSLVGGNEQFF
TRBD2	TRBV6-1	.	TRBJ2-7	TGTGCCAGCAGTGAGCCCCGACTAGCGGAGGACTACGAGCAGTACTTC	CASSEPRLAEDYEQYF
.	TRBV7-8	.	TRBJ2-3	TGTGCCAGCAGCCAGCCGGGACTTGACACAGATACGCAGTATTTT	CASSQPGLDTDTQYF
TRBD2	TRBV10-3	.	TRBJ2-3	TGTGCCATCAGCCCGGGACTAGCGGGGGGGCGCAGAATCGGGAATACGCAGTATTTT	CAISPGLAGGRRIGNTQYF
.	TRBV18	.	TRBJ2-7	TGTGCCAGCTCACCTGGGGCCCAGTCCTACGAGCAGTACTTC	CASSPGAQSYEQYF
TRBD2	TRBV10-3	few	TRBJ2-1	TGTGCCATCAGCGGGACTAGCGGTGAGCAGTTCTTC	CAISGTSGEQFF
TRBD1	TRBV19	.	TRBJ1-1	TGTGCCAGTAGGCCGACAGGGGCCAGAACTGAAGCTTTCTTT	CASRPTGARTEAFF
.	TRBV7-2	.	TRBJ2-7	TGTGCCAGCAGCTACTTTAACCCCTACGAGCAGTACTTC	CASSYFNPYEQYF
.	TRBV2	.	TRBJ2-7	TGTGCCAGCGCGGGACAGATATCCTCCTACGAGCAGTACTTC	CASAGQISSYEQYF
.	TRBV9	.	TRBJ2-5	TGTGCCAGCAGCGTTCGACAGAGCCAAGAGACCCAGTACTTC	CASSVRQSQETQYF
.	TRBV2	.	TRBJ2-7	TGTGCCAGCATGGCGGAGGCCTTCTCCTACGAGCAGTACTTC	CASMAEAFSYEQYF
.	TRBV5-1	.	TRBJ1-5	TGCGCCAGCAGCACGGCCCCGGGATACAATCAGCCCCAGCATTTT	CASSTAPGYNQPQHF
.	TRBV2	.	TRBJ1-5	TGTGCCAGCAGTGAACTGGGGGGGATCGGTCAGCCCCAGCATTTT	CASSELGGIGQPQHF
.	TRBV29-1	.	TRBJ2-3	TGCAGCGTTGGTAGCATCCACACAGATACGCAGTATTTT	CSVGSIHTDTQYF
.	TRBV2	.	TRBJ1-4	TGTGCCAGCAGTGAACGCAGGTTTAATGAAAAACTGTTTTTT	CASSERRFNEKLFF
TRBD1	TRBV5-4	.	TRBJ1-3	TGTGCCAGCAGCACACGGACAGGGAGGTCTGGAAACACCATATATTTT	CASSTRTGRSGNTIYF
TRBD1	TRBV5-4	once	TRBJ1-2	TGTGCCAGCAGCAGGGACAGGGGGCTGGATGGCTACACCTTC	CASSRDRGLDGYTF
.	TRBV5-6	few	TRBJ1-3	TGTGCCAGCAGCTTGCCGCGGGCGACTGGAAACACCATATATTTT	CASSLPRATGNTIYF
.	TRBV27	few	TRBJ1-6	TGTGCCAGCAGTTTATACGGAGGGAGTGGCTCCTATAATTCACCCCTCCACTTT	CASSLYGGSGSYNSPLHF
.	TRBV7-9	.	TRBJ2-7	TGTGCCAGCAGCTTGACAGGGGAGGGCTACGAGCAGTACTTC	CASSLTGEGYEQYF
.	TRBV6-5	.	TRBJ1-6	TGTGCCAGTCATACTAAGGAGGGTTATAATTCACCCCTCCACTTT	CASHTKEGYNSPLHF
.	TRBV6-5	.	TRBJ1-5	TGTGCCAGCAGGGAAACAGGTTACAATCAGCCCCAGCATTTT	CASRETGYNQPQHF
.	TRBV27	.	TRBJ2-7	TGTGCCAGCAGTTTATTGCTAGCGAGCGAGCAGTACTTC	CASSLLLASEQYF
.	TRBV7-3	.	TRBJ2-7	TGTGCCAGCAGCTCCCGCCAGGGGAACGAGCAGTACTTC	CASSSRQGNEQYF
.	TRBV4-1	.	TRBJ2-3	TGCGCCAGCAGCCAAGAGGGGCGGGGAGGCGCAGATACGCAGTATTTT	CASSQEGRGGADTQYF
.	TRBV4-2	.	TRBJ1-4	TGTGCCAGCAGCCAACCTCAGGGGCTGGGTGAAAAACTGTTTTTT	CASSQPQGLGEKLFF
.	TRBV28	.	TRBJ2-7	TGTGCCAGCAGTCTTGGTCCTGGGGGCGGGGAGCAGTACTTC	CASSLGPGGGEQYF
.	TRBV19	.	TRBJ1-5	TGTGCCAGTAGTATTATCGGGCAGCCCCAGCATTTT	CASSIIGQPQHF
.	TRBV6-1	.	TRBJ2-7	TGTGCCAGCAGTGAAGTGGCGGGGGCCTCCTACGAGCAGTACTTC	CASSEVAGASYEQYF
TRBD1	TRBV30	.	TRBJ2-2	TGTGCCTGGAGTGTACAGGGGACCGGGGAGCTGTTTTTT	CAWSVQGTGELFF
.	TRBV4-2	once	TRBJ1-4	TGTGCCAGCAGCCAAGATGGGGGGGGAGTTTCCAGGTCGAAACTGTTTTTT	CASSQDGGGVSRSKLFF
.	TRBV9	few	TRBJ1-4	TGTGCCAGCAGCCGGGGGGGGGCTGATGAAAAACTGTTTTTT	CASSRGGADEKLFF
.	TRBV19	.	TRBJ1-5	TGTGCCAGTACACAGGCTTACAATCAGCCCCAGCATTTT	CASTQAYNQPQHF
.	TRBV5-4	once	TRBJ2-5	TGTGCCAGCAGCTTGGATCTGGGGGCTTCGGGAGAGACCCAGTACTTC	CASSLDLGASGETQYF
.	TRBV7-9	.	TRBJ1-3	TGTGCCAGCAGCTTACCAGGGCCTGGAAACACCATATATTTT	CASSLPGPGNTIYF
.	TRBV4-2	.	TRBJ2-3	TGTGCCAGCAGCCAAGAACAGGGAAGCGAGGGCACAGATACGCAGTATTTT	CASSQEQGSEGTDTQYF
.	TRBV9	.	TRBJ2-1	TGTGCCAGCAGCCCCCGACTAACCCCCTACAATGAGCAGTTCTTC	CASSPRLTPYNEQFF
TRBD1	TRBV7-6	.	TRBJ2-2	TGTGCCAGCAGCCGAGCCGGGACAGGGAAGAACACCGGGGAGCTGTTTTTT	CASSRAGTGKNTGELFF
.	TRBV11-2	.	TRBJ2-1	TGTGCCAGCAGCTTAGTGGCGCAGGGGAGCGGTGAGCAGTTCTTC	CASSLVAQGSGEQFF
TRBD2	TRBV10-3	.	TRBJ2-2	TGTGCCGCCCTGGAGAAGCGGGGGGGCCCGGGGGAGCTGTTTTTT	CAALEKRGGPGELFF
TRBD2	TRBV9	.	TRBJ2-4	TGTGCCAGCAGCGTCGGGGGACTAGCGGGGAATTTAGCCAAAAACATTCAGTACTTC	CASSVGGLAGNLAKNIQYF
TRBD1	TRBV4-1	.	TRBJ1-4	TGCGCCAGCAGCCAGGGCGACAGGGGCGAAGAAAAACTGTTTTTT	CASSQGDRGEEKLFF
.	TRBV6-5	.	TRBJ1-5	TGTGCCAGCAGTGAAGGGAGGTGGAGGGATTTT	CASSEGRWRDF
.	TRBV6-6	.	TRBJ2-7	TGTGCCCTCGGGGATCGGGGTAAGGGATACGAGCAGTACTTC	CALGDRGKGYEQYF
TRBD2	TRBV6-6	.	TRBJ2-5	TGTGCCAGCAGTTACGATAGCGGGGCAATGGAGACCCAGTACTTC	CASSYDSGAMETQYF
.	TRBV5-1	few	TRBJ2-7	TGCGCCAGCAGCTTGGGTCCCCAGGGAACCTACGAGCAGTACTTC	CASSLGPQGTYEQYF
TRBD2	TRBV6-1	.	TRBJ2-5	TGTGCCAGCAGTGAAGCTCTGACTAGCGGGTTCCAAGAGACCCAGTACTTC	CASSEALTSGFQETQYF
.	TRBV11-2	.	TRBJ2-5	TGTGCCAGCAGCACCGGGGGGCGCGGTCAAGAGACCCAGTACTTC	CASSTGGRGQETQYF
TRBD1	TRBV6-5	.	TRBJ1-2	TGTGCCAGCAGTTTCGCAGGGGGTACTAACTATGGCTACACCTTC	CASSFAGGTNYGYTF
TRBD1	TRBV9	.	TRBJ1-1	TGTGCCAGCAGCGTAGCTGGGACAGGGTATAATGAAGCTTTCTTT	CASSVAGTGYNEAFF
TRBD1	TRBV4-2	.	TRBJ2-1	TGTGCCAGCAGCCAAGAAGTAAGGACAGGGAGGACAAATGAGCAGTTCTTC	CASSQEVRTGRTNEQFF
.	TRBV28	.	TRBJ2-6	TGTGCCAGCAGTATCCTTTATAGCCCGGGGTTGGGATCTGGGGCCAACGTCCTGACTTTC	CASSILYSPGLGSGANVLTF
.	TRBV9	.	TRBJ2-5	TGTGCCAGCAGCGTGGCAGGGGCCCAAGAGACCCAGTACTTC	CASSVAGAQETQYF